This section outlines one TCR beta chain sequence together with its context. The data derive from a study of cytomegalovirus exposure and HLA in healthy donors. V trimming: 4 bases; J trimming: 5 bases; junction bases outside the gene matches: 4. From germline, CDR1 is SGHRS and CDR2 YFSETQ. This CDR3 region has 13 residues. Use of 60 Vbeta and 13 Jbeta primers characterized the PCR. The assay was immunoSEQ multiplex PCR, and TCRdb's table has in-frame clones only and misses some. The sample has under 120,000 clones. This sequence was found in a man between 50 and 59 years old in good health and CMV-seronegative. Sequencing was performed on PBMCs. V is TRBV5-1 and J is TRBJ2-7; 9 bases map to TRBD1. This chain's CDR3 is CASSRDRDHEQYF. The CDR3 DNA sequence: TGCGCCAGCAGCCGGGACAGGGACCACGAGCAGTACTTC.